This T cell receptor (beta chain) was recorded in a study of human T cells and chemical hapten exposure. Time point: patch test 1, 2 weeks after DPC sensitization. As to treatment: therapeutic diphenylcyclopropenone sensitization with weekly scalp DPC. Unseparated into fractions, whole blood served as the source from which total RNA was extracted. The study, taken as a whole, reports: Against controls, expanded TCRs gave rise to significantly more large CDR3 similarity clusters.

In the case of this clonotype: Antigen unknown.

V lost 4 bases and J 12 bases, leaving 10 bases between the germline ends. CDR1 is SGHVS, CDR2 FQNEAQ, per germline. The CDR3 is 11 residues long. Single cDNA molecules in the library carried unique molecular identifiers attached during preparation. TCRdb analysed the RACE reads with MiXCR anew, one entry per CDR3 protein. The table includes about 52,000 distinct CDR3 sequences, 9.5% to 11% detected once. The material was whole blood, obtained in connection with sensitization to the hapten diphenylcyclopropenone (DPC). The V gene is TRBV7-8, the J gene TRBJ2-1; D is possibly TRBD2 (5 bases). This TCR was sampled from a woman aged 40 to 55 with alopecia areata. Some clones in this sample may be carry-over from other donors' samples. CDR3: CASSSGRVQFF. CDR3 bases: TGTGCCAGCAGCTCGGGGAGAGTGCAGTTCTTC.